This is a list of T cell receptor beta chains from one sample in a study of cytomegalovirus exposure and HLA in healthy donors. Some clones are missing from TCRdb's copy, which holds only in-frame ones; the method was immunoSEQ multiplex PCR. The data contain 200,000 or so clones, around 64% of them singletons. Material: PBMCs. These TCRs come from a middle-aged man in good health and CMV-seropositive. Both conserved end residues are part of each CDR3. D genes are given only for firm matches.

V gene: TRBV29-1; D gene: TRBD1; CDR3 length: 15; J gene: TRBJ1-2; CDR3 protein: CSVGEGQGARYGYTF
V gene: TRBV2; D gene: .; CDR3 length: 13; J gene: TRBJ2-3; CDR3 protein: CASSEVEVQAQYF
V gene: TRBV28; D gene: .; CDR3 length: 14; J gene: TRBJ2-7; CDR3 protein: CASSWTGSSYEQYF
V gene: TRBV28; D gene: .; CDR3 length: 16; J gene: TRBJ1-5; CDR3 protein: CASIPRGLGGNQPQHF
V gene: TRBV10-3; D gene: .; CDR3 length: 13; J gene: TRBJ1-1; CDR3 protein: CAIRTGMNTEAFF
V gene: TRBV4-1; D gene: TRBD2; CDR3 length: 16; J gene: TRBJ2-2; CDR3 protein: CASSSRGGLITGELFF
V gene: TRBV28; D gene: .; CDR3 length: 13; J gene: TRBJ2-1; CDR3 protein: CASREYVYNEQFF
V gene: TRBV5-1; D gene: .; CDR3 length: 14; J gene: TRBJ2-6; CDR3 protein: CASILAPGANVLTF
V gene: TRBV20-1; D gene: .; CDR3 length: 11; J gene: TRBJ2-4; CDR3 protein: CSAPTGNIQYF
V gene: TRBV5-4; D gene: .; CDR3 length: 14; J gene: TRBJ1-2; CDR3 protein: CASSHKTDNYGYTF
V gene: TRBV6-5; D gene: .; CDR3 length: 14; J gene: .; CDR3 protein: CASSSGVTFYEQYF
V gene: TRBV6-1; D gene: TRBD1; CDR3 length: 19; J gene: TRBJ1-5; CDR3 protein: CASSAVYRGANPHNQPQHF
V gene: TRBV5-4; D gene: TRBD1; CDR3 length: 16; J gene: TRBJ1-6; CDR3 protein: CASSLGSGQGNSPLHF
V gene: TRBV7-8; D gene: TRBD1; CDR3 length: 14; J gene: TRBJ1-2; CDR3 protein: CASSSTGGVYGYTF
V gene: TRBV7-9; D gene: .; CDR3 length: 15; J gene: TRBJ2-7; CDR3 protein: CASSPGETEGYEQYF
V gene: TRBV4-3; D gene: .; CDR3 length: 16; J gene: TRBJ1-1; CDR3 protein: CASSQDGGRANTEAFF
V gene: TRBV6-1; D gene: TRBD1; CDR3 length: 16; J gene: TRBJ2-3; CDR3 protein: CASSEARQGVPDTQYF
V gene: TRBV10-3; D gene: .; CDR3 length: 12; J gene: TRBJ1-5; CDR3 protein: CAISDSYQPQHF
V gene: TRBV5-1; D gene: .; CDR3 length: 14; J gene: TRBJ1-1; CDR3 protein: CASSYWVEGTEAFF
V gene: TRBV7-9; D gene: .; CDR3 length: 14; J gene: TRBJ1-2; CDR3 protein: CASSPPGLGYGYTF
V gene: TRBV28; D gene: .; CDR3 length: 14; J gene: TRBJ1-2; CDR3 protein: CASYTPGHSYGYTF
V gene: TRBV5-4; D gene: .; CDR3 length: 16; J gene: TRBJ2-1; CDR3 protein: CASSQASRISYNEQFF
V gene: TRBV25-1; D gene: .; CDR3 length: 12; J gene: TRBJ1-1; CDR3 protein: CASSRQGTEAFF
V gene: TRBV7-9; D gene: .; CDR3 length: 9; J gene: TRBJ1-3; CDR3 protein: CAYGNTIYF
V gene: TRBV4-2; D gene: .; CDR3 length: 13; J gene: TRBJ1-1; CDR3 protein: CASSQVLNTEAFF
V gene: TRBV5-4; D gene: TRBD1; CDR3 length: 16; J gene: TRBJ1-2; CDR3 protein: CASSLPGTGVEYGYTF
V gene: TRBV27; D gene: TRBD1; CDR3 length: 14; J gene: TRBJ1-4; CDR3 protein: CASSSTGPTEKLFF
V gene: TRBV29-1; D gene: .; CDR3 length: 14; J gene: TRBJ1-1; CDR3 protein: CSSRAGQVGTEAFF
V gene: TRBV5-5; D gene: .; CDR3 length: 15; J gene: TRBJ2-7; CDR3 protein: CASSFGRQSSYEQYF
V gene: TRBV11-2; D gene: .; CDR3 length: 14; J gene: TRBJ2-7; CDR3 protein: CASSSLRDTYEQYF
V gene: TRBV28; D gene: TRBD2; CDR3 length: 17; J gene: TRBJ2-5; CDR3 protein: CASSSTWTSGGEETQYF
V gene: TRBV7-2; D gene: .; CDR3 length: 12; J gene: TRBJ2-2; CDR3 protein: CASSFPTGELFF
V gene: TRBV11-2; D gene: TRBD2; CDR3 length: 16; J gene: TRBJ2-3; CDR3 protein: CASSPRVGGSTDTQYF
V gene: TRBV6-1; D gene: TRBD2; CDR3 length: 15; J gene: TRBJ2-1; CDR3 protein: CASSAGGVGTNEQFF
V gene: TRBV28; D gene: .; CDR3 length: 14; J gene: TRBJ1-2; CDR3 protein: CASSSGGTFYGYTF
V gene: TRBV7-9; D gene: .; CDR3 length: 15; J gene: TRBJ2-1; CDR3 protein: CASSPQSPADPEQFF
V gene: TRBV9; D gene: TRBD2; CDR3 length: 19; J gene: TRBJ2-3; CDR3 protein: CASSVLPSERGGFTDTQYF
V gene: TRBV7-9; D gene: .; CDR3 length: 12; J gene: TRBJ2-7; CDR3 protein: CASSLEGIEQYF
V gene: TRBV29-1; D gene: TRBD1; CDR3 length: 13; J gene: TRBJ1-1; CDR3 protein: CSALTGSHTEAFF
V gene: TRBV9; D gene: TRBD1; CDR3 length: 17; J gene: TRBJ2-6; CDR3 protein: CASSAGDRGLGANVLTF
V gene: TRBV2; D gene: .; CDR3 length: 10; J gene: TRBJ2-7; CDR3 protein: CASGQTEQYF
V gene: TRBV27; D gene: .; CDR3 length: 15; J gene: TRBJ2-7; CDR3 protein: CASSPLGGGSNEQYF
V gene: TRBV5-1; D gene: .; CDR3 length: 15; J gene: TRBJ1-1; CDR3 protein: CASSLDPGGSTEAFF
V gene: TRBV6-5; D gene: .; CDR3 length: 16; J gene: TRBJ2-1; CDR3 protein: CASSSSRQLSYNEQFF
V gene: TRBV28; D gene: .; CDR3 length: 13; J gene: TRBJ2-5; CDR3 protein: CASNRGGHKTQYF
V gene: TRBV4-1; D gene: TRBD1; CDR3 length: 17; J gene: TRBJ2-5; CDR3 protein: CASSLRPGTGVIETQYF
V gene: TRBV29-1; D gene: .; CDR3 length: 13; J gene: TRBJ1-1; CDR3 protein: CSGLEVQGTEAFF
V gene: TRBV12-5; D gene: .; CDR3 length: 14; J gene: TRBJ1-1; CDR3 protein: CASGLSGSGARAFF
V gene: TRBV19; D gene: TRBD1; CDR3 length: 15; J gene: TRBJ2-7; CDR3 protein: CASSWGRGNSYEQYF
V gene: TRBV14; D gene: .; CDR3 length: 12; J gene: TRBJ1-2; CDR3 protein: CASSQGYWGYTF
V gene: TRBV28; D gene: TRBD2; CDR3 length: 15; J gene: TRBJ2-3; CDR3 protein: CASSLQASGGDTQYF
V gene: TRBV9; D gene: TRBD1; CDR3 length: 17; J gene: .; CDR3 protein: CASSAAFPGQGSYEQYF
V gene: TRBV27; D gene: .; CDR3 length: 14; J gene: TRBJ1-6; CDR3 protein: CASSRGRDNSPLHF
V gene: TRBV7-9; D gene: TRBD1; CDR3 length: 17; J gene: TRBJ1-3; CDR3 protein: CASSFRGQGTSGNTIYF
V gene: TRBV27; D gene: .; CDR3 length: 13; J gene: TRBJ2-3; CDR3 protein: CASSNTITDTQYF